This is a list of T cell receptor beta chains from one sample in a study of CD8+CD57+ T cells in acquired aplastic anemia. TCRdb re-called the reads with MiXCR, one entry per CDR3 protein. Among a few hundred thousand distinct CDR3 sequences listed, approximately 57% were seen once. The material sequenced was sorted CD4+, CD8+, or CD8+CD57+ T cells (not recorded which) from PBMCs. The source is a human donor with aplastic anemia. Each CDR3 is given with its conserved first and last residue. The order of the fields is J gene, D gene, V gene, clone size, CDR3 DNA, CDR3 protein. D genes are given only for firm matches. Only some rows state a clone size, as once, few, many or a class for expanded clones.

TRBJ2-5	TRBD1	TRBV12-3/TRBV12-4	-	TGTGCCAGCAGATCCAGACAGGGCAAAGAGACCCAGTACTTC	CASRSRQGKETQYF
TRBJ1-2	TRBD1	TRBV7-2	-	TGTGCCAGCAGCCCCTCGACAGGGCCGGGCTATGGCTACACCTTC	CASSPSTGPGYGYTF
TRBJ1-2	-	TRBV2	many	TGTGCCAGCAGTGCACAGGGTATTTGGGGCTACACCTTC	CASSAQGIWGYTF
TRBJ2-3	TRBD2	TRBV25-1	few	TGTGCCAGCAGCACTAGCGGGGGGGCCTCCCTCGGTACGCAGTATTTT	CASSTSGGASLGTQYF
TRBJ2-7	TRBD1	TRBV10-3	-	TGTGCCATCAGTGAGTCGATGGGACAGGGCTCCTACGAGCAGTACTTC	CAISESMGQGSYEQYF
TRBJ2-3	-	TRBV7-2	many	TGTGCCAGCAGCTTCTCCAGGGTGTCCGGCCCAGATACGCAGTATTTT	CASSFSRVSGPDTQYF
TRBJ2-5	-	TRBV7-2	many	TGTGCCAGCAGCTTAGGAGGGGTGGGAGAGACCCAGTACTTC	CASSLGGVGETQYF
TRBJ2-1	TRBD2	TRBV19	once	TGTGCCAGTAGTCTTAACTTAGCGGGGGGGCGATCGGAGCAGTTCTTC	CASSLNLAGGRSEQFF
TRBJ1-1	-	TRBV29-1	-	TGCAGCGTTGAAGGACGGGCAGCGGGCACTGAAGCTTTCTTT	CSVEGRAAGTEAFF
TRBJ1-2	TRBD1	TRBV25-1	-	TGTGCCAGCAGTAAGGGACAGAGTGATTCTAACTATGGCTACACCTTC	CASSKGQSDSNYGYTF
TRBJ1-2	TRBD1	TRBV6-6	few	TGTGCCAGCAGTTACCAGGGGGCGGGCTACACCTTC	CASSYQGAGYTF
TRBJ2-6	-	TRBV7-3	-	TGTGCCAGCAGCTTATACGACGTCCTGACTTTC	CASSLYDVLTF
TRBJ2-1	TRBD1	TRBV7-9	-	TGTGCCAGCAGCTTACGAGACAGGGGAGACAATGAGCAGTTCTTC	CASSLRDRGDNEQFF
TRBJ2-1	-	TRBV5-1	many	TGCGCCAGCAGCTTTGGACAAATAAGAGGGAGTGATGAGCAGTTCTTC	CASSFGQIRGSDEQFF
TRBJ2-3	TRBD2	TRBV24-1	once	TGTGCCACCAGTGTGACTAGCGGGAGGGCAACAGATACGCAGTATTTT	CATSVTSGRATDTQYF
TRBJ1-2	-	TRBV11-3	-	TGTGCCAGCAGCTTAGAAGGGGGGAGTTTAAGCTTC	CASSLEGGSLSF
TRBJ2-2	-	TRBV2	many	TGTGCCAGCAGTGAAGTAGGAACCGGGGAGCTGTTTTTT	CASSEVGTGELFF
TRBJ2-3	TRBD2	TRBV4-1	-	TGCGCCAGCAGCCAGGGGGGACTAGCGGGAAGCACAGATACGCAGTATTTT	CASSQGGLAGSTDTQYF
TRBJ2-7	-	TRBV25-1	-	TGTGCCAGCAGTGAATACTATAACTCCTACGAGCAGTACTTC	CASSEYYNSYEQYF
TRBJ2-5	TRBD2	TRBV7-8	-	TGTGCCAGTAGTATGGGACTAGCGGGGAGGGCCCTTGAGACCCAGTACTTC	CASSMGLAGRALETQYF
TRBJ1-4	-	TRBV7-9	-	TGTGCCAGCAGCTCCAGACTAGCGGGGGCCACAACTAATGAAAAACTGTTTTTT	CASSSRLAGATTNEKLFF
TRBJ1-3	TRBD1	TRBV2	-	TGTGCCAGCTGCGAGGGCAGGGGGATATGGAACACCATATATTTT	CASCEGRGIWNTIYF
TRBJ2-5	-	TRBV29-1	-	TGCAGCGTTGAGGGAGAGACCCAGTACTTC	CSVEGETQYF
TRBJ1-1	-	TRBV19	many	TGTGCCAGTAGTTTTCGAGAGAAAAGCACTGAAGCTTTCTTT	CASSFREKSTEAFF
TRBJ1-1	-	TRBV6-6	many	TGTACCAGCAGGAGGGACACTGGGGTCACTGAAGCTTTCTTT	CTSRRDTGVTEAFF
TRBJ2-4	TRBD1	TRBV2	-	TGTGCCAGCACTCGGACAGGAAAAAACATTCAGTACTTC	CASTRTGKNIQYF
TRBJ2-1	TRBD1	TRBV7-8	-	TGTGCCAGCAGCTTCCGGACAGGGAACAATGAGCAGTTCTTC	CASSFRTGNNEQFF
TRBJ1-2	-	TRBV5-1	-	TGCGCCAGCAGCTTCGATCGCTATGGCTACACCTTC	CASSFDRYGYTF
TRBJ1-6	-	TRBV20-1	-	TGCAGTGCTAGCCGCAGAGGGAATTCACCCCTCCACTTT	CSASRRGNSPLHF
TRBJ2-7	-	TRBV2	-	TGTGCCAGCAGGGAGGGGGAGGGGCAGTACTTC	CASREGEGQYF
TRBJ2-7	TRBD2	TRBV10-3	few	TGTGCCATCAGCTTGGGACTAGCGGGTTACGAGCAGTACTTC	CAISLGLAGYEQYF
TRBJ2-5	-	TRBV7-3	-	TGTGCCAGCAGCTTAGAATATAGCGCCCAAGAGACCCAGTACTTC	CASSLEYSAQETQYF
TRBJ1-2	-	TRBV20-1	few	TGCAGTGCTAGAGCGTCTCTTCAATATGGCTACACCTTC	CSARASLQYGYTF
TRBJ1-4	-	TRBV20-1	-	TGCAGTGCTAGAGTCCCGGGCACAGGAGGTGAAAAACTGTTTTTT	CSARVPGTGGEKLFF
TRBJ2-5	-	TRBV5-4	-	TGTGCCAGCAGCCCGGTTGGTGGGGAGACCCAGTACTTC	CASSPVGGETQYF
TRBJ1-5	TRBD1	TRBV19	-	TGTGCCAGCGGCAGAGACAGGGTACAGCCCCAGCATTTT	CASGRDRVQPQHF